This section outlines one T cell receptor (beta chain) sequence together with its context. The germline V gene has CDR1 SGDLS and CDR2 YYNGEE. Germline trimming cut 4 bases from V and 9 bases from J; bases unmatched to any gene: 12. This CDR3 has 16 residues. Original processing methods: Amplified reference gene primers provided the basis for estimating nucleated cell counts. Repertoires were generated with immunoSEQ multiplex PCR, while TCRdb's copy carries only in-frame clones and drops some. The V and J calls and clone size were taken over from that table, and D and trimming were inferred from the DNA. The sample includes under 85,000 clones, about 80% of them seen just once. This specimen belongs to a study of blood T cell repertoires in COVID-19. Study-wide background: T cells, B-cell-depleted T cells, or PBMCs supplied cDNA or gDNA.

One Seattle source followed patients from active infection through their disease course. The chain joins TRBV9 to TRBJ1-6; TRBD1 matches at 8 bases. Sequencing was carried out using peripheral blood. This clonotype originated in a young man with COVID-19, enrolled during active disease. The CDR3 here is CASSMTPTGVGSPLHF. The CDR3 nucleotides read TGTGCCAGCAGCATGACGCCGACAGGGGTCGGTTCACCCCTCCACTTT.